The clone carrying this T cell receptor (beta chain) was detected a few times. Its specificity is unknown. This sample stems from a study of blood T cells in healthy people across ages. Study-wide context: Capturing about one barcoded beta molecule per two T cells was achieved by template switching.

The V end lost 0 bases, the J end lost 5 bases, and 16 bases lay between the germline ends. Germline loops: CDR1 SGHVS, CDR2 FQNEAQ. The CDR3 sequence is 16 residues long. Through a sample-barcoded 5' primer and a J-beta primer mix, a second PCR was run for roughly 7 to 12 cycles. TCRdb called the 5' RACE reads again in MiXCR, with one record for every CDR3 protein. The sample consists of over a million distinct CDR3 sequences, 35% to 50% of them appearing once. Study observations and caveats: Diversity estimated from one million T cells was considered an underestimate. Strong correlation was found linking TCR beta diversity to naive T cell percentage. Older individuals had lower TCR beta diversity per million T cells (the decline was roughly linear).

This chain uses TRBV7-8 with TRBJ2-5; D gene uncertain. Sequenced: blood. This TCR came from a woman aged 60-70 years in good health. The DNA for the CDR3 is TGTGCCAGCAGCTTAGCGTTATTCGGGTCTCGGGAGACCCAGTACTTC. It is translated as CASSLALFGSRETQYF.